These 26 T cell receptor beta chains were all obtained from the same sample, sequenced in a study of blood T cell repertoires in COVID-19. TCRdb's copy holds only in-frame clones and misses some; the assay was immunoSEQ multiplex PCR. The repertoire holds about 150,000 clones, with about 82% as singletons. Sequenced material: peripheral blood. The receptor source for this set is a man aged 50 to 60 with active or convalescent COVID-19.

The V gene is TRBV5-5, the J gene TRBJ2-5; TRBD2 agrees at 11 bases. V dropped 0 bases and J dropped 2; count of bases not matched to a gene: 3. The CDR3 is 16 amino acids. Germline V gene lookup returns CDR1 SGHKS and CDR2 YYEKEE (reference sequence). In DNA form, the CDR3 reads TGTGCCAGCAGCTTGGCCCTAGCGGGAGGACAAGAGACCCAGTACTTC. Translation gives CASSLALAGGQETQYF. Full variable domain (rest looked up from reference TRBV5-5 and TRBJ2-5): DAGVTQSPTHLIKTRGQQVTLRCSPISGHKSVSWYQQVLGQGPQFIFQYYEKEERGRGNFPDRFSARQFPNYSSELNVNALLLGDSALYLCASSLALAGGQETQYFGPGTRLLVL.

The chain recombines TRBV18 with TRBJ2-3; the match to TRBD2 covers 7 bases. The CDR3 consists of 16 residues. Per germline, CDR1 KGHSH and CDR2 LQKENI. With V trimmed by 3 bases and J by 1 base, 7 bases remained unmatched. DNA of the CDR3: TGTGCCAGCTCACCCACGGGACTAAAAGGCACAGATACGCAGTATTTT. Amino acids: CASSPTGLKGTDTQYF.

V usage is TRBV25-1 and J usage is TRBJ1-2; D not resolved. CDR1 MGHDK and CDR2 SYGVNS come from the germline V gene. V lost 1 base and J 5 bases, leaving 8 bases between the germline ends. This CDR3 is built from 13 residues. In DNA, the CDR3 is TGTGCCAGCAGTGAATCCACCCGGTATGGCTACACCTTC. Its protein is CASSESTRYGYTF.

The CDR3 DNA reads TGTGCCAGCTCCTCTAGCGGGAGAGAGCAGTTCTTC. It specifies CASSSSGREQFF. The rearrangement joins TRBV11-2 to TRBJ2-1, with 10 bases matching TRBD2. Trimming removed 8 bases from V and 10 bases from J; junction bases left unmatched: 5. Germline-derived CDR1 and CDR2 are SGHAT and FQNNGV. The CDR3 runs 12 residues.

The V and J genes are TRBV7-9 and TRBJ1-4; the D is unclear. The V end lost 4 bases, the J end lost 0 bases, and 9 bases lay between the germline ends. CDR3 length: 15 amino acids. Germline loops: CDR1 SEHNR, CDR2 FQNEAQ (reference sequence). For the CDR3, the DNA is TGTGCCAGCAGCTCGCGGAGTGCAACTAATGAAAAACTGTTTTTT. Protein: CASSSRSATNEKLFF. Variable domain in full (rest from reference TRBV7-9 and TRBJ1-4): DTGVSQNPRHKITKRGQNVTFRCDPISEHNRLYWYRQTLGQGPEFLTYFQNEAQLEKSRLLSDRFSAERPKGSFSTLEIQRTEQGDSAMYLCASSSRSATNEKLFFGSGTQLSVL.

DNA of the CDR3: TGCGCCAGCAGCTTGGACAGGGGAGGAATGGGCGGCTACACCTTC. It translates to CASSLDRGGMGGYTF. This rearrangement joins TRBV5-1 to TRBJ1-2; 7 bases agree with TRBD1. After removal of 0 bases from V and 8 bases from J, the junction contained 10 bases not matched to a gene. CDR3 size: 15 residues. CDR1 and CDR2 (germline): SGHRS, YFSETQ.

J is TRBJ1-5 and V is TRBV2; D possibly corresponds to TRBD1 (5 bases). Germline-derived CDR1 and CDR2 are SNHLY and FYNNEI. V was cut by 1 base and J by 1 base, with 8 bases left in between. The CDR3 extends over 15 amino acids. The CDR3 protein is CASSEVGGSNQPQHF. The CDR3 DNA follows: TGTGCCAGCAGTGAAGTTGGGGGGAGCAATCAGCCCCAGCATTTT.

This clone was found a few times. The CDR3 nucleotides are TGTGCCTGTTGGGAGCGGGGGCCCTCCTACGAGCAGTACTTC. It translates to CACWERGPSYEQYF. The V and J genes are TRBV30 and TRBJ2-7, with 8 bases aligning to TRBD2. Germline assignment: CDR1 GTSNPN and CDR2 SVGIG (reference sequence). The CDR3 runs 14 residues. V shed 6 bases, J shed 0 bases, and the junction held 7 bases outside the gene matches.

In regard to this clone: At one end the junction does not follow the germline gene, possibly because of a read error. The chain couples TRBV7-7 to TRBJ2-5; 11 nucleotides line up with TRBD1. Germline V gene sequence: CDR1 SSHAT, CDR2 FNYEAQ (reference sequence). This CDR3 has 15 amino acids. The CDR3 loop reads CASSRTGGRGETQYF. The CDR3 nucleotides are TGTGCTAGCAGCCGGACAGGGGGCCGGGGGGAGACCCAGTACTTC.

The chain has TRBV19 and TRBJ1-2, with TRBD1 identical over 10 bases. Germline trimming cut 4 bases from V and 8 bases from J; bases unmatched to any gene: 4. Germline values: CDR1 LNHDA, CDR2 SQIVND (reference sequence). The CDR3 is 13 residues long. The chain's CDR3 is CASSTGTGVGYTF. The CDR3 DNA sequence: TGTGCCAGTAGTACCGGGACAGGGGTCGGCTACACCTTC.

V gene TRBV11-3 combines with J gene TRBJ1-1; 9 positions match TRBD1. The CDR3 is 16 amino acids. Germline CDR1 SGHNT, CDR2 YENEEA. The ends lost 6 bases at V and 5 bases at J; junction bases unmatched: 13. The CDR3 loop is CASSLPTGGLDTEAFF. For the CDR3, the DNA is TGTGCCAGCAGTTTGCCGACAGGGGGATTGGATACTGAAGCTTTCTTT. Full variable domain (outside the CDR3, taken from reference TRBV11-3 and TRBJ1-1): EAGVVQSPRYKIIEKKQPVAFWCNPISGHNTLYWYLQNLGQGPELLIRYENEEAVDDSQLPKDRFSAERLKGVDSTLKIQPAELGDSAVYLCASSLPTGGLDTEAFFGQGTRLTVV.

A single count supports this clone. This chain links TRBV2 with TRBJ1-5; a possible D gene is TRBD1 (5 bases). V lost 6 bases, J lost 3 bases, and 15 bases lay in between. The CDR3 is made up of 15 amino acids. Germline assignment: CDR1 SNHLY and CDR2 FYNNEI. CDR3 protein: CASSPTRTTNQPQHF. The CDR3 DNA reads TGTGCCAGCAGCCCTACACGGACAACCAATCAGCCCCAGCATTTT.

Remarks on this clone: Germline and junction disagree at one end, which may indicate a read error. The sample carries other DNA sequences with the same CDR3. The gene calls are TRBV4-3 and TRBJ2-1; 12 bases are shared with TRBD2. CDR1 is LGHNA, CDR2 YSLEER, per germline. The CDR3 runs 16 residues. The CDR3 DNA is TGCGCCAGCAGCGTAGGGACTAGCGGGTTCGACAATGAACAGTTCTTC. It specifies CASSVGTSGFDNEQFF.

The chain uses TRBV7-8 and TRBJ1-4; TRBD1 agrees at 9 bases. CDR3 length: 17 residues. Germline loops: CDR1 SGHVS, CDR2 FQNEAQ. The trim removed 2 bases at V and 0 bases at J, leaving 4 bases unmatched. This CDR3 reads CASSLRDRVSTNEKLFF. CDR3 in DNA: TGTGCCAGCAGCTTAAGGGACAGGGTATCAACTAATGAAAAACTGTTTTTT.

The chain is built from TRBV27 and TRBJ2-5; maybe TRBD2 (7 bases). The CDR3 is 14 amino acids. CDR1 and CDR2 (germline): MNHEY, SMNVEV (reference sequence). Trimming cost V 2 bases and J 5 bases, with 12 bases left between them. The CDR3 loop is CASSLAGAQETQYF. The CDR3 nucleotides read TGTGCCAGCAGTTTAGCGGGGGCGCAGGAGACCCAGTACTTC.

This clone was observed a few times. Different DNA sequences within this sample yield the same CDR3. CDR3 bases: TGTGCCAGCAGCGTCGGGGGGACGTCCTACAATGAGCAGTTCTTC. This sequence encodes CASSVGGTSYNEQFF. V gene TRBV9 combines with J gene TRBJ2-1, with 7 bases aligning to TRBD2. The V gene end was trimmed by 2 bases and the J gene end by 1 base; junction bases not matched to a gene: 3. The germline gives CDR1 SGDLS, CDR2 YYNGEE. CDR3 size: 15 residues.

The chain employs TRBV6-1 and TRBJ1-1; D remains ambiguous. This CDR3 region has 20 residues. Germline CDR1 is MNHNS and CDR2 is SASEGT. With 2 bases removed from V and 7 bases from J, the gap between germline ends came to 32 bases. CDR3 protein: CASSEFRISGIKRGKGEAFF. The DNA of the CDR3 is TGTGCCAGCAGTGAATTTCGGATTTCGGGGATTAAACGGGGAAAGGGTGAAGCTTTCTTT.

The V gene is TRBV29-1, the J gene TRBJ1-5; 7 bases map to TRBD1. Germline V gene lookup returns CDR1 SQVTM and CDR2 ANQGSEA. With V trimmed by 6 bases and J by 5 bases, 13 bases remained unmatched. CDR3 length: 15 residues. The CDR3 sequence: CSVGDRVGQDQPQHF. The CDR3 DNA reads as TGCAGCGTAGGAGACAGGGTGGGTCAAGATCAGCCCCAGCATTTT.

The CDR3, as DNA: TGTGCCAGCAGCGCGACCGGGACAGGGGGCGTCGAGCAGTACTTC. Protein: CASSATGTGGVEQYF. The chain couples TRBV6-5 to TRBJ2-7; TRBD1 matches at 12 bases. CDR3 length: 15 residues. V was pared by 6 bases and J by 6 bases, with 9 bases of the junction left unmatched. CDR1 MNHEY and CDR2 SVGAGI come from the germline V gene.

The V and J genes are TRBV6-5 and TRBJ1-4; maybe TRBD1 (5 bases). This CDR3 spans 14 amino acids. Trimming took 5 bases from V and 6 from J, leaving 13 bases between them. Germline V gene sequence: CDR1 MNHEY, CDR2 SVGAGI. CDR3 protein: CASSIRFRDEKLFF. CDR3 DNA sequence: TGTGCCAGCAGTATCCGATTCAGGGATGAAAAACTGTTTTTT.

This clone was picked up a small number of times. CDR3 loop: CASSPRRRLGDTQYF. CDR3 DNA: TGTGCCAGCAGCCCCAGGAGGCGGCTCGGAGATACGCAGTATTTT. The V call is TRBV11-2, the J call TRBJ2-3; a weak D match, TRBD2 (5 bases). This CDR3 spans 15 amino acids. V was shortened by 5 bases and J by 5 bases, with 17 bases between the two germline ends. The germline CDR1 and CDR2 sequences are SGHAT and FQNNGV.

CDR3 sequence: CASSLAELGYTF. In nucleotides, the CDR3 is TGTGCCAGCAGCTTGGCGGAGCTTGGCTACACCTTC. The V gene is TRBV5-5, the J gene TRBJ1-2; D remains unclear. The length of the CDR3 is 12 residues. CDR1 and CDR2 from the germline V gene are SGHKS and YYEKEE (reference sequence). Trimming shortened V by 0 bases and J by 7 bases, and 7 bases separated the two germline ends.

Here the CDR3 reads CASSLASQGNTIYF. The CDR3 bases are TGTGCCAGCAGCTTAGCTAGCCAGGGAAACACCATATATTTT. The chain links TRBV7-6 to TRBJ1-3; D is unclear. The CDR3 contains 14 residues. Trimming left V 0 bases short and J 4 bases short, with 7 bases between. CDR1 is SGHVS, CDR2 FNYEAQ, per germline. Combining the CDR3 with reference TRBV7-6 and TRBJ1-3 gives the whole variable domain GAGVSQSPRYKVTKRGQDVALRCDPISGHVSLYWYRQALGQGPEFLTYFNYEAQQDKSGLPNDRFSAERPEGSISTLTIQRTEQRDSAMYRCASSLASQGNTIYFGEGSWLTVV.

The CDR3 sequence is CASGLTTGGGQYF. The DNA of the CDR3 is TGTGCTAGTGGCCTCACCACAGGGGGCGGGCAGTACTTC. This rearrangement joins TRBV12-5 to TRBJ2-7, with TRBD1 matching 9 bases. V gave up 6 bases and J gave up 9 bases; unmatched junction bases: 9. The length of the CDR3 is 13 residues. The germline V gene encodes CDR1 LGHNT and CDR2 FRNRAP.

The chain links TRBV5-8 to TRBJ1-2; 7 nucleotides align to TRBD1. Per germline, CDR1 SGHTS and CDR2 YDEGEE. The CDR3 covers 15 residues. V lost 4 bases, J lost 4 bases, and 10 bases stayed unmatched. CDR3 sequence reads: CASSVTDRNSYGYTF. CDR3 coding DNA: TGTGCCAGCAGCGTGACGGACAGGAATTCCTATGGCTACACCTTC.

This chain connects TRBV7-2 to TRBJ2-5; weak D call: TRBD2 (6 bases). With 2 bases removed from V and 0 bases from J, the gap between germline ends came to 10 bases. Germline V gene sequence: CDR1 SGHTA, CDR2 FQGNSA. The length of the CDR3 is 15 residues. The CDR3 DNA sequence: TGTGCCAGCAGCTTATTTAGCGGAGACCAAGAGACCCAGTACTTC. It encodes CASSLFSGDQETQYF.